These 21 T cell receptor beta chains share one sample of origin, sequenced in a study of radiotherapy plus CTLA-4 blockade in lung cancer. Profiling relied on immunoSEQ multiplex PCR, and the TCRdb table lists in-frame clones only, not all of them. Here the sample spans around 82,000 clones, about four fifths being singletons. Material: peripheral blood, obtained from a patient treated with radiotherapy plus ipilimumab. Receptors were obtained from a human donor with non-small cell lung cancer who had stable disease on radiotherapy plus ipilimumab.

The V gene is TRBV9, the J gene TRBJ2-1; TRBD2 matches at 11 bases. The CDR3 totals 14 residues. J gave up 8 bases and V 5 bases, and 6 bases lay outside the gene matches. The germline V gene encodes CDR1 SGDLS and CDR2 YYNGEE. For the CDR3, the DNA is TGTGCCAGCAGTAGCGGGGGGGCGAAGGATGAGCAGTTCTTC. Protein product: CASSSGGAKDEQFF.

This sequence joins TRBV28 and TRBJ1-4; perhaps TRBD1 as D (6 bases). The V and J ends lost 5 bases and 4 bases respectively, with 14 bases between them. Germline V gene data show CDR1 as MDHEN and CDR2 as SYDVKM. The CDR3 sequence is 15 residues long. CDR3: CASSPTGFYNEKLFF. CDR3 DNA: TGTGCCAGCAGTCCAACAGGGTTCTATAATGAAAAACTGTTTTTT.

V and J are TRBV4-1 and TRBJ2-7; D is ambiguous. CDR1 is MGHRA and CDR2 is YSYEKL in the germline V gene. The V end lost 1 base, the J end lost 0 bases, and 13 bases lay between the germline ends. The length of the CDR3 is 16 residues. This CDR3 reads CASSQGLTDLSYEQYF. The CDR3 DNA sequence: TGCGCCAGCAGCCAAGGCCTAACAGACCTCTCCTACGAGCAGTACTTC.

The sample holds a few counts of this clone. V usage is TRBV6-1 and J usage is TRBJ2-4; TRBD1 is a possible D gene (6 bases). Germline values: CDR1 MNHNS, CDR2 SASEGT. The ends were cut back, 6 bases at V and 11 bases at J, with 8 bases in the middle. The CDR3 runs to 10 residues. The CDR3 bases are TGTGCCAGCAGGGACAGCCTTCAGTACTTC. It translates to CASRDSLQYF.

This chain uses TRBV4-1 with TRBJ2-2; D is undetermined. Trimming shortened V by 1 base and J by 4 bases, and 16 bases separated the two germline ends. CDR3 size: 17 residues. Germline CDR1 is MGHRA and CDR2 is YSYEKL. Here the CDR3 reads CASSQANGIGGTGELFF. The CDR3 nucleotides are TGCGCCAGCAGCCAAGCTAACGGTATCGGTGGCACCGGGGAGCTGTTTTTT.

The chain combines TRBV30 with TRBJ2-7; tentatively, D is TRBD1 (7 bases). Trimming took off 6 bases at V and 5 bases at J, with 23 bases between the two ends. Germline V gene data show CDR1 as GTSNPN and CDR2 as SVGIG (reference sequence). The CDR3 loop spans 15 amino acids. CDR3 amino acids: CACSEGAVVVDEQYF. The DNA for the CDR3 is TGTGCCTGCTCGGAGGGGGCCGTCGTAGTCGACGAGCAGTACTTC.

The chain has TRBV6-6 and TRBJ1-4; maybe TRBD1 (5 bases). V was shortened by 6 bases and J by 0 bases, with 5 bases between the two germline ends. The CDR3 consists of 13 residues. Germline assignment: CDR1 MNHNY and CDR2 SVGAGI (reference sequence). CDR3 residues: CASRGPTNEKLFF. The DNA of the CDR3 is TGTGCCAGCAGGGGACCAACTAATGAAAAACTGTTTTTT.

The CDR3: CASSTPKDAGYTF. The CDR3 nucleotides read TGTGCCAGCAGCACTCCTAAAGACGCTGGCTACACCTTC. The genes are TRBV21-1 and TRBJ1-2. TRBV21-1 is a documented pseudogene. This CDR3 spans 13 amino acids.

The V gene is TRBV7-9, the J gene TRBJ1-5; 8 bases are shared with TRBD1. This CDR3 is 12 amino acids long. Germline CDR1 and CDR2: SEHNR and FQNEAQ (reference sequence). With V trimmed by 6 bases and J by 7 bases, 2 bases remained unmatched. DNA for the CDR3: TGTGCCAGCAGGGACAGGGAACAGCCCCAGCATTTT. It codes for CASRDREQPQHF.

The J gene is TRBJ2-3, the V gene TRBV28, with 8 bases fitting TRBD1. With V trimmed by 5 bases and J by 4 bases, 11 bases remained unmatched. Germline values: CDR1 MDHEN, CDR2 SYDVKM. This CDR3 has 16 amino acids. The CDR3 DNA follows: TGTGCCAGCAGTAGTAGGGAAGGCAGGGGGCCAGATACGCAGTATTTT. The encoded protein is CASSSREGRGPDTQYF.

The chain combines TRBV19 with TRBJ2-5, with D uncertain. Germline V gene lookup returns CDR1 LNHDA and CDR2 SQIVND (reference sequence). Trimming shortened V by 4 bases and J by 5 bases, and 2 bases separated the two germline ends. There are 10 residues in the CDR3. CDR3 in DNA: TGTGCCAGTAGTAGGGAGACCCAGTACTTC. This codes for CASSRETQYF.

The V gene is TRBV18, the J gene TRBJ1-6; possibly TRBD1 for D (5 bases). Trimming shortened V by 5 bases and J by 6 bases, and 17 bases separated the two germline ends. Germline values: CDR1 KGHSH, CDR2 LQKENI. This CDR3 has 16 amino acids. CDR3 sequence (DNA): TGTGCCAGCTCAACCCGAGGAGTGGGACGTAATTCACCCCTCCACTTT. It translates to CASSTRGVGRNSPLHF.

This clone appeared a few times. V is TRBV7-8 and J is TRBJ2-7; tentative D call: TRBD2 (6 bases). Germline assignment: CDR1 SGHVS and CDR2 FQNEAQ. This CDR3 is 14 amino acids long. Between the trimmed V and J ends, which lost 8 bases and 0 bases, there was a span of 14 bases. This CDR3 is CASGLQGSSYEQYF. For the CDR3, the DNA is TGTGCCAGCGGACTACAAGGGAGCTCCTACGAGCAGTACTTC.

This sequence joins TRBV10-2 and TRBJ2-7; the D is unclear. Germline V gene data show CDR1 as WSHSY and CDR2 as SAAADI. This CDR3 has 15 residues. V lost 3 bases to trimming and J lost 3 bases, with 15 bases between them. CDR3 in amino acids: CASSEGKGPLYEQYF. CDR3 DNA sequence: TGCGCCAGCAGTGAAGGGAAGGGCCCTCTCTACGAGCAGTACTTC.

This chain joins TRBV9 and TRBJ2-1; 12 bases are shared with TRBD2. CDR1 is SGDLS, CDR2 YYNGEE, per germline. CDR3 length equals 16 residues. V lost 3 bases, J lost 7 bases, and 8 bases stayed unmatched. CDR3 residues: CASSDFGLAGTNEQFF. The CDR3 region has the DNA TGTGCCAGCAGCGACTTTGGACTAGCGGGAACAAATGAGCAGTTCTTC.

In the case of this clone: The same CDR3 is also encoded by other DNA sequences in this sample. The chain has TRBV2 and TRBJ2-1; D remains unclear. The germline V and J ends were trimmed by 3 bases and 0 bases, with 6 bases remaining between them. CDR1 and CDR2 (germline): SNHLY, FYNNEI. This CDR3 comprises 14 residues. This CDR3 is CASSDLSSYNEQFF. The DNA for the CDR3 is TGTGCCAGCAGTGATCTGAGCTCCTACAATGAGCAGTTCTTC. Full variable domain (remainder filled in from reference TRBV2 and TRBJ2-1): EPEVTQTPSHQVTQMGQEVILRCVPISNHLYFYWYRQILGQKVEFLVSFYNNEISEKSEIFDDQFSVERPDGSNFTLKIRSTKLEDSAMYFCASSDLSSYNEQFFGPGTRLTVL.

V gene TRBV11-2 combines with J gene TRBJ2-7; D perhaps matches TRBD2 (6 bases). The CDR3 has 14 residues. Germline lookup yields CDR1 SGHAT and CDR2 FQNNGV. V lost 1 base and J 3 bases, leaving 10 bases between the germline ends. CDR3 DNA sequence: TGTGCCAGCAGCTTAGTCCCGGGGGTCTACGAGCAGTACTTC. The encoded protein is CASSLVPGVYEQYF.

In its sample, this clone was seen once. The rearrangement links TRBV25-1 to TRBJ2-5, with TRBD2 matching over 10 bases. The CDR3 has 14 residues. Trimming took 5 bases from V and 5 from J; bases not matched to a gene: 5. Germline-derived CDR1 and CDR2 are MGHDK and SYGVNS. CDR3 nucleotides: TGTGCCAGCAGTTTCCGGACTAGCGGTGAGACCCAGTACTTC. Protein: CASSFRTSGETQYF.

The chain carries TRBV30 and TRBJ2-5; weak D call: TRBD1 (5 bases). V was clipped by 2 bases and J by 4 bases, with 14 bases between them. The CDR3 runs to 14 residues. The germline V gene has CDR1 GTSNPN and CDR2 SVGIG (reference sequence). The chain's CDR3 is CAWSRSRVGETQYF. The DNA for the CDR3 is TGTGCCTGGAGTCGGTCCAGGGTGGGAGAGACCCAGTACTTC.

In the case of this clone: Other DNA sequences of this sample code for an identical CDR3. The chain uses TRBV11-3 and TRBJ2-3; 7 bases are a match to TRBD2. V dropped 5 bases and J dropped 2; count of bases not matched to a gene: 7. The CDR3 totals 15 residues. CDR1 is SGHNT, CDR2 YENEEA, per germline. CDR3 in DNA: TGTGCCAGCAGCCCCGGCGGGGGTCCCACAGATACGCAGTATTTT. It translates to CASSPGGGPTDTQYF.

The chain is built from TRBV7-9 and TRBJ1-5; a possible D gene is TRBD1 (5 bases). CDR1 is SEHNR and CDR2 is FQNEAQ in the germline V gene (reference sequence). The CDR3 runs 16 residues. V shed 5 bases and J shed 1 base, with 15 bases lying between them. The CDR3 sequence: CASSPDRGRSNQPQHF. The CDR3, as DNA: TGTGCCAGCAGCCCCGATAGGGGTAGAAGCAATCAGCCCCAGCATTTT.